This entry lists 9 T cell receptor beta chains sequenced from one sample in a study of CXCR3-negative and CXCR3-positive naive CD8 T cells. The antigens for these receptors are not known. With UMI labels, 5' RACE was used to prepare the TRB cDNA libraries. TCRdb re-called the 5' RACE reads, yielding one record per CDR3 amino acid sequence without DNA. The data show approximately 100,000 distinct CDR3 sequences, and the top ten clones hold more than 0.3%. Study-wide results and limits: CXCR3-expressing naive cells carried TRB CDR3s more hydrophobic than those of CXCR3-negative naive cells.

Material for sequencing was naive CXCR3+ CD8+ T cells from blood. Subset denoted: CD45RO-CCR7+CD27+CD95- naive CD8+ T cells expressing CXCR3 (TNR3+). These receptors all come from a human donor in good health. Some clones in this sample may be carry-over from other donors' samples.

This sequence joins TRBV28 and TRBJ2-1; TCRdb reports TRBD2, a call that lacks DNA to check it against. CDR3 length: 13 amino acids. The germline V gene encodes CDR1 MDHEN and CDR2 SYDVKM. The CDR3 spells CAIGQREGNEQFF.

The V gene is TRBV7-3, the J gene TRBJ2-1. Germline lookup yields CDR1 SGHTA and CDR2 FQGTGA. The CDR3 has 14 amino acids. CDR3 loop: CASSPDSYHNEQFF.

The genes are TRBV7-2 and TRBJ2-1; the TCRdb D gene call, TRBD1, has no DNA to confirm it. Germline CDR1 and CDR2: SGHTA and FQGNSA. The CDR3 runs to 15 residues. This CDR3 is CASSLSGGAYNEQFF.

The rearrangement uses TRBV7-9 and TRBJ2-7; absent DNA, TCRdb's TRBD1 call cannot be checked. CDR3 length equals 20 residues. CDR1 and CDR2 (germline): SEHNR, FQNEAQ (reference sequence). CDR3 loop: CASSLDHGTGTSLTLYEQYF.

J is TRBJ2-5 and V is TRBV29-1; TCRdb's D call, TRBD1, is unchecked because there is no DNA. The CDR3 loop spans 13 amino acids. From germline, CDR1 is SQVTM and CDR2 ANQGSEA. CDR3 region: CSVLETGEETQYF.

The chain combines TRBV3-1 with TRBJ1-3; TCRdb reports TRBD1, a call that lacks DNA to check it against. Germline CDR1 and CDR2: LGHDT and YNNKEL (reference sequence). This CDR3 has 13 amino acids. The CDR3 reads CASSPDPENTIYF.

V and J are TRBV29-1 and TRBJ2-3; lacking DNA, the TRBD2 call made by TCRdb goes unchecked. Germline values: CDR1 SQVTM, CDR2 ANQGSEA. CDR3 length equals 17 residues. CDR3 protein: CSVEIYPSSGGADTQYF.

The chain employs TRBV30 and TRBJ2-1. In germline, CDR1 is GTSNPN, CDR2 SVGIG (reference sequence). The CDR3 consists of 13 residues. The CDR3 spells CAWFELGNNEQFF.

The chain carries TRBV29-1 and TRBJ2-3; no DNA is available, so the TRBD2 call from TCRdb remains unchecked. The CDR3 totals 17 residues. From germline, CDR1 is SQVTM and CDR2 ANQGSEA. The CDR3 sequence is CSVGGTSGGQSTDTQYF.